The 30 T cell receptor beta chains in this list originate from one sample, sequenced in a study of relationships among human T cell subsets. From mRNA, alpha and beta CDR3 regions were amplified using semiquantitative ARM-PCR. ARM-PCR used tagged nested gene-specific primers, then communal superprimers for exponential amplification. TCRdb independently ran MiXCR on the multiplex PCR reads; one entry per CDR3 protein. The sample lists some 5,400 distinct CDR3 sequences; around 60% were seen once. The CD8+ T cells came from negative anti-CD4 multisort bead selection followed by positive anti-CD8 selection. The sequencing sample was made of CD8+ T cells sorted from blood. Receptor source: a man aged 35 to 55 in good health.

The J gene is TRBJ2-1, the V gene TRBV6-4; 9 bases map to TRBD2. This CDR3 is 15 amino acids long. The junction had 0 bases not matched to a gene; V was cut back by 3 bases and J by 0 bases. Germline CDR1 is MRHNA and CDR2 is SNTAGT. The DNA of the CDR3 is TGTGCCAGCAGTGAGCGGGGGGGCTCCTACAATGAGCAGTTCTTC. Its translation is CASSERGGSYNEQFF.

Regarding this clonotype: At one end, the junction sequence differs from germline, possibly due to a read error. The CDR3 region is CAGSLVGNEQFF. The CDR3 nucleotides are TGTGCCGGCAGTTTGGTGGGTAATGAGCAGTTCTTC. The rearrangement links TRBV12-3 or TRBV12-4 to TRBJ2-1; D call uncertain. The CDR3 contains 12 residues.

This rearrangement joins TRBV5-1 to TRBJ2-7; possibly TRBD1 or TRBD2 for D (5 bases each). Germline CDR1 and CDR2: SGHRS and YFSETQ. Trimming pared 3 bases from V and 4 bases from J, leaving 20 bases between. The CDR3 is made up of 16 amino acids. CDR3 loop: CASSWETRDAGYEQYF. In DNA form, the CDR3 reads TGCGCCAGCAGCTGGGAGACCCGGGACGCAGGATACGAGCAGTACTTC.

This chain connects TRBV20-1 to TRBJ2-1, with no clear D. V lost 4 bases to trimming and J lost 12 bases, with 16 bases between them. Germline values: CDR1 DFQATT, CDR2 SNEGSKA (reference sequence). The CDR3 sequence is 12 residues long. CDR3 in amino acids: CSAKPNSPGQFF. The CDR3 DNA reads TGCAGTGCTAAGCCAAATTCCCCCGGGCAGTTCTTC.

The CDR3 region is CASRINTDTQYF. The DNA of the CDR3 is TGTGCCAGCAGGATCAACACAGATACGCAGTATTTT. The genes are TRBV11-2 and TRBJ2-3; the D is unclear. The CDR3 is 12 amino acids. Trimming stripped 6 bases from V and 2 bases from J, with 6 bases between. CDR1 and CDR2 from the germline V gene are SGHAT and FQNNGV.

This clonotype was found once. The rearrangement links TRBV28 to TRBJ1-1; 9 bases are shared with TRBD1. Germline-derived CDR1 and CDR2 are MDHEN and SYDVKM. This CDR3 is 16 amino acids long. V shed 5 bases and J 2 bases; nucleotides not matched to a gene: 9. The CDR3 reads CASSISSTGGNTEAFF. In DNA form, the CDR3 reads TGTGCCAGCAGTATATCGTCTACAGGGGGCAACACTGAAGCTTTCTTT.

The gene calls are TRBV7-9 and TRBJ2-7; D uncertain. CDR3 length equals 16 residues. The V gene's germline CDR1 is SEHNR and CDR2 FQNEAQ (reference sequence). With 5 bases removed from V and 3 bases from J, the gap between germline ends came to 20 bases. As DNA, the CDR3 is TGTGCCAGCAGCCCTATTATAACAGAATACAACTACGAGCAGTACTTC. It codes for CASSPIITEYNYEQYF.

V usage is TRBV7-6 and J usage is TRBJ2-5; 10 bases match TRBD2. Germline V lookup: CDR1 SGHVS, CDR2 FNYEAQ. This CDR3 is 16 amino acids long. With V trimmed by 5 bases and J by 3 bases, 9 bases remained unmatched. CDR3 DNA: TGTGCCAGCAGCCCGAGAGGGACTAGCGCCGAAGAGACCCAGTACTTC. As protein: CASSPRGTSAEETQYF. The entire variable domain, with the rest obtained from reference TRBV7-6 and TRBJ2-5, is as follows: GAGVSQSPRYKVTKRGQDVALRCDPISGHVSLYWYRQALGQGPEFLTYFNYEAQQDKSGLPNDRFSAERPEGSISTLTIQRTEQRDSAMYRCASSPRGTSAEETQYFGPGTRLLVL.

The V and J genes are TRBV10-3 and TRBJ1-5; D is unresolved. Germline-derived CDR1 and CDR2 are ENHRY and SYGVKD. The CDR3 is 13 amino acids. V was shortened by 0 bases and J by 7 bases, with 7 bases between the two germline ends. The CDR3: CAISESDGQPQHF. The DNA of the CDR3 is TGTGCCATCAGTGAGTCTGATGGGCAGCCCCAGCATTTT.

The V gene is TRBV30, the J gene TRBJ2-7; D gene unclear. This CDR3 has 13 amino acids. Trimming took off 0 bases at V and 5 bases at J, with 11 bases between the two ends. Germline CDR1 GTSNPN, CDR2 SVGIG (reference sequence). The CDR3 here is CAWSVVAPHEQYF. In DNA form, the CDR3 reads TGTGCCTGGAGTGTGGTGGCACCACACGAGCAGTACTTC.

The chain is built from TRBV11-2 and TRBJ2-5; TRBD2 agrees at 11 bases. The CDR3 consists of 17 residues. Germline V gene sequence: CDR1 SGHAT, CDR2 FQNNGV. V shed 5 bases, J shed 3 bases, and the junction held 11 bases outside the gene matches. The CDR3 sequence: CASSPPGLAGLEETQYF. CDR3 bases: TGTGCCAGCAGCCCCCCCGGACTAGCGGGCTTAGAAGAGACCCAGTACTTC.

The genes are TRBV11-2 and TRBJ1-5; TRBD1 is a possible D gene (5 bases). CDR3 length: 14 residues. V lost 2 bases and J lost 5, with 10 bases in between. Germline CDR1 SGHAT, CDR2 FQNNGV. The CDR3: CASSLRGGDQPQHF. In DNA, the CDR3 is TGTGCCAGCAGCTTAAGGGGCGGGGATCAGCCCCAGCATTTT.

The rearrangement uses TRBV29-1 and TRBJ1-3; D not certain. The CDR3 totals 11 residues. Per the germline V gene, CDR1 is SQVTM and CDR2 is ANQGSEA. V was pared by 5 bases and J by 3 bases, with 5 bases between. The CDR3 bases are TGCAGCGTTCCTGATGGAAACACCATATATTTT. Translated: CSVPDGNTIYF.

The V and J genes are TRBV5-1 and TRBJ2-3; 7 positions match TRBD1. The CDR3 consists of 15 residues. In germline, CDR1 is SGHRS, CDR2 YFSETQ. J lost 2 bases, V lost 6 bases, and 9 bases had no gene match. The DNA of the CDR3 is TGCGCCAGCACCGACAGGGAAAGGAACACAGATACGCAGTATTTT. Translating it yields CASTDRERNTDTQYF. The variable domain in full, completed from reference TRBV5-1 and TRBJ2-3, reads KAGVTQTPRYLIKTRGQQVTLSCSPISGHRSVSWYQQTPGQGLQFLFEYFSETQRNKGNFPGRFSGRQFSNSRSEMNVSTLELGDSALYLCASTDRERNTDTQYFGPGTRLTVL.

This clonotype was counted only a few times. V and J are TRBV27 and TRBJ1-3; 7 nucleotides agree with TRBD1. This CDR3 has 14 residues. J gave up 4 bases and V 6 bases, and 6 bases lay outside the gene matches. Per germline, CDR1 MNHEY and CDR2 SMNVEV (reference sequence). CDR3 nucleotide sequence: TGTGCCAGCAGCCGACAGGGCCGCGGAAACACCATATATTTT. Protein product: CASSRQGRGNTIYF.

This rearrangement joins TRBV11-2 to TRBJ2-4, with 11 bases that match TRBD2. The CDR3 has 16 residues. V shed 3 bases, J shed 5 bases, and the junction held 6 bases outside the gene matches. Germline-derived CDR1 and CDR2 are SGHAT and FQNNGV. The CDR3 reads CASSFNPGLAENIQYF. Written as DNA, the CDR3 is TGTGCCAGCAGCTTTAACCCGGGACTAGCGGAAAACATTCAGTACTTC.

This clonotype was observed once. One end of the junction fails to match germline, which may point to a read error. The genes are TRBV4-1 and TRBJ2-5; D remains ambiguous. The CDR3 covers 15 residues. Germline lookup yields CDR1 MGHRA and CDR2 YSYEKL. CDR3 sequence: CASSQDSRQAETQYF. Here the CDR3 DNA reads TGTGCCAGCAGCCAAGATAGCAGGCAGGCGGAGACCCAGTACTTC.

The chain joins TRBV28 to TRBJ1-1; the match to TRBD1 covers 7 bases. The length of the CDR3 is 13 residues. Per germline, CDR1 MDHEN and CDR2 SYDVKM. Unmatched junction bases numbered 7, after V lost 5 bases and J lost 7 bases. The CDR3 spells CASSITGVGEAFF. The DNA for the CDR3 is TGTGCCAGCAGTATAACAGGGGTGGGTGAAGCTTTCTTT.

This clonotype was recorded a few times. The CDR3 sequence: CASGGPGTYEQYF. In DNA form, the CDR3 reads TGTGCCAGCGGCGGGCCAGGAACGTACGAGCAGTACTTC. V is TRBV28 and J is TRBJ2-7, with D maybe TRBD2 (5 bases). The CDR3 runs to 13 residues. Between the trimmed V and J ends, which lost 8 bases and 4 bases, there was a span of 15 bases. Germline CDR1 is MDHEN and CDR2 is SYDVKM.

This clonotype appeared a few times. The chain combines TRBV10-1 with TRBJ2-5; 8 bases align to TRBD2. The CDR3 is 16 residues long. CDR1 and CDR2 (germline): WNHNN, SYGVQD (reference sequence). With V trimmed by 5 bases and J by 1 base, 9 bases remained unmatched. This CDR3 is CASSRRERGPQETQYF. Here the CDR3 DNA reads TGCGCCAGCAGTAGAAGAGAGCGGGGGCCCCAAGAGACCCAGTACTTC.

The rearrangement links TRBV7-6 to TRBJ2-1, with 11 bases aligning to TRBD2. CDR1 and CDR2 from the germline V gene are SGHVS and FNYEAQ. The CDR3 length is 16 residues. V lost 1 base and J lost 6; bases outside the gene matches: 5. The CDR3 DNA sequence: TGTGCCAGCAGCTTAGTTCTTAGCGGGGGGGCCAATGAGCAGTTCTTC. Translation: CASSLVLSGGANEQFF.

Of note for this clonotype: A junction boundary mismatches the germline segment, possibly from a read error. The V and J genes are TRBV10-2 and TRBJ2-5; D might be TRBD1 (6 bases). CDR1 is WSHSY and CDR2 is SAAADI in the germline V gene. There are 13 residues in the CDR3. The CDR3 DNA follows: TGCGCCAGCAGTCAGGGGCATGGGGAGACCCAGCACTTC. Residues: CASSQGHGETQHF.

This clonotype was recorded a few times. This chain connects TRBV10-3 to TRBJ1-1, with D perhaps matching TRBD1 (5 bases). The CDR3 spans 18 residues. The ends were cut back, 2 bases at V and 0 bases at J, with 19 bases in the middle. Germline CDR1 reads ENHRY; CDR2 reads SYGVKD. The DNA of the CDR3 is TGTGCCATCAGTGAGGAGGAGGTTTTGGGGCTGATGAACACTGAAGCTTTCTTT. Translation: CAISEEEVLGLMNTEAFF.

The genes are TRBV15 and TRBJ1-5; D gene unclear. Trimming removed 5 bases from V and 2 bases from J, with 7 bases in between. The CDR3 sequence is 13 residues long. Germline V gene sequence: CDR1 LNHNV, CDR2 YYDKDF (reference sequence). CDR3 sequence: CATSGSGNQPQHF. CDR3 in DNA: TGTGCCACCAGCGGATCGGGCAATCAGCCCCAGCATTTT.

This clonotype was recorded a few times. The genes are TRBV7-9 and TRBJ2-1; 7 nucleotides align to TRBD2. This CDR3 region has 16 residues. CDR1 and CDR2 (germline): SEHNR, FQNEAQ (reference sequence). Trimming cost V 3 bases and J 5 bases; bases outside gene matches: 10. In DNA, the CDR3 is TGTGCCAGCAGCTTTTTAACTAGCGTTGAGAACAATGAGCAGTTCTTC. Protein: CASSFLTSVENNEQFF.

This clonotype was picked up a small number of times. The chain carries TRBV27 and TRBJ2-7, with 11 bases that match TRBD2. The CDR3 is 18 residues long. With V trimmed by 0 bases and J by 3 bases, 10 bases remained unmatched. Germline-derived CDR1 and CDR2 are MNHEY and SMNVEV (reference sequence). The CDR3 reads CASSLSGTPLAGGYEQYF. Written as DNA, the CDR3 is TGTGCCAGCAGTTTATCTGGGACACCCCTAGCGGGAGGCTACGAGCAGTACTTC.

Note on this clonotype: Without the conserved terminal phenylalanine or tryptophan, this CDR3 likely stems from a read error. This rearrangement joins TRBV18 to TRBJ1-2, with D perhaps TRBD1 (5 bases). Trimming left V 3 bases short and J 7 bases short, with 18 bases between. CDR1 is KGHSH, CDR2 LQKENI, per germline. This CDR3 has 15 residues. The CDR3 loop reads CASSPPSGLKSGYTL. The CDR3 region has the DNA TGTGCCAGCTCACCTCCCTCGGGACTGAAGTCTGGCTACACCCTC.

This clonotype is categorized as medium-sized. CDR3 DNA: TGTGCCAGTAGTACCCACCTAGCGCCAGATACGCAGTATTTT. Translated: CASSTHLAPDTQYF. This sequence joins TRBV19 and TRBJ2-3, with D perhaps TRBD2 (6 bases). The germline CDR1 and CDR2 sequences are LNHDA and SQIVND (reference sequence). V lost 4 bases, J lost 4 bases, and 12 bases lay in between. CDR3 size: 14 residues.

The rearrangement joins TRBV14 to TRBJ2-1; 9 bases are a match to TRBD1. The ends lost 4 bases at V and 2 bases at J; junction bases unmatched: 3. The CDR3 loop spans 15 amino acids. Germline V CDR1 and CDR2: SGHDN, FVKESK. Written as DNA, the CDR3 is TGTGCCAGCAGCCTGTACAGGGGGCCCTACAATGAGCAGTTCTTC. It yields the protein CASSLYRGPYNEQFF. The whole variable domain, remainder taken from reference TRBV14 and TRBJ2-1, is EAGVTQFPSHSVIEKGQTVTLRCDPISGHDNLYWYRRVMGKEIKFLLHFVKESKQDESGMPNNRFLAERTGGTYSTLKVQPAELEDSGVYFCASSLYRGPYNEQFFGPGTRLTVL.

The J gene is TRBJ1-1, the V gene TRBV5-1, with D uncertain. Germline CDR1 and CDR2: SGHRS and YFSETQ. There are 12 residues in the CDR3. V was pared by 4 bases and J by 4 bases, with 8 bases between. The CDR3 reads CASSLEGTEAFF. The CDR3 DNA is TGCGCCAGCAGCCTTGAAGGCACTGAAGCTTTCTTT.